This T cell receptor (beta chain) was sequenced in a study of cytomegalovirus exposure and HLA in healthy donors (dated by TCRdb to 2016 to 2017). Looking at the study overall: An earlier analysis of a few hundred of the donors reported 276 Gb of sequence data and 100 million to 120 million unique TCR beta sequences obtained from roughly 180 million T cells. An early release covering roughly 600 HLA-typed donors comprised approximately 290 gigabases of sequencing data and tens of millions of unique TCR sequences. The genetic ancestry cluster associated with self-reported Caucasian donors included over 80% of the roughly 400 genotyped donors. The study was designed to test whether signatures of past pathogen exposure could be identified by cataloging public T cell receptors. The study profiled the T cell repertoires of fewer than 850 subjects by immunosequencing and related them to cytomegalovirus serostatus. In addition to the first cohort of 500 to 850 subjects, a separate validation cohort of 120 different subjects was used. To predict cytomegalovirus infection status, the study combined high-throughput TCR immunosequencing, statistical association of individual TCRs with disease status, and machine learning. To study patterns of TCR occurrence, a later analysis re-analyzed previously published TCR beta repertoires from several hundred donors and added high-resolution HLA genotyping. The later analysis used no new phenotypic data to find candidate immune exposures, relying instead on TCR beta sequences and their occurrence across donors. In an earlier analysis of a few hundred of the donors, high-throughput TCR beta sequencing was used to judge whether each TCR beta V gene segment behaved as functional or pseudogenic. Donor age, sex, ethnicity and CMV serostatus were collected together with the repertoire data. A later genetic analysis took genome-wide SNP genotypes for about 65% of the 666 donors and used that subset as a discovery cohort. Every repertoire in the discovery cohort had been generated on one and the same sequencing platform. HLA typing included class I and class II loci at four-digit resolution. The number of donors typed differed by locus, with roughly 629-640 for A, B, C, DRB1 and DQB1, roughly 520 for DQA1, approximately 570 for DPA1, and over 400 for DPB1. Five DR-DQ haplotypes were treated as single units for association and clustering because of strong linkage in the cohort. Among 398 genotyped donors of the cohort, an average of around 240,000 unique TCR beta nucleotide sequences were sequenced per donor, roughly 18% of them non-productive. Broad study findings and their caveats: Compared with equally common non-associated chains, HLA-associated TCR beta chains in a later analysis were more clonally expanded and had lower generation probabilities. A later analysis associated some 17,000 TCR beta sequences with specific HLA alleles at a false discovery rate of 0.05. The authors suggested that the approach could potentially be generalized to other disease states and immunological phenotypes. The sequencing pipeline was judged likely to have produced a cluster of highly shared sequence variants as a technical artifact. Because HLA typing was missing for some donors at each locus, association tests included only the typed subset. A further reported finding was that TCR beta sequences accurately predicted the HLA-A and HLA-B alleles for most subjects in the first cohort. An earlier analysis of around 600 of the donors showed that most TCR beta V segments appeared in productive rearrangements either about 90% or about 30% of the time, which broadly matched IMGT annotations. In the study, 164 TCR beta chains were listed as associated with cytomegalovirus. A later analysis found that most CMV-associated TCR beta chains appeared HLA-restricted, with HLA associations seemingly driven largely by CMV exposure. The classifier was reported to diagnose cytomegalovirus status with high specificity and sensitivity in both the original and validation cohorts. In a later analysis, the rate of TCR association differed among HLA loci, with DRB1 alleles having the most associated TCRs and HLA-C alleles having the fewest. While some public TCRs were present in many individuals, most TCR sequences turned up only very rarely across donors. When HLA alleles, especially DR and DQ, strongly co-occurred, attributing TCR associations to individual alleles was difficult. The cohort was sequenced for TCR beta chains only, and without alpha or paired-chain data the features that could be detected were limited. Sequencing depth was assumed to be roughly uniform across donors in the presence/absence analyses, though that assumption may not hold. In a later analysis, several top co-occurrence clusters were reported to appear linked to parvovirus B19, influenza, CMV and Epstein-Barr virus. CMV serostatus was the only immune exposure information available for the cohort. The earlier analysis of approximately 560 of the donors excluded fewer than 20 rarely observed V segments, including chromosome 9 orphons, because counts were too low. A later genetic analysis reported fewer N-insertions in productive TCRs among donors in an Asian-associated ancestry cluster than the roughly 620-donor mean. Correlated functional status among segregating V segments might reflect linkage disequilibrium, but an unknown experimental factor could not be ruled out. A few of the identified cytomegalovirus-associated TCR beta chains were confirmed in vitro to be specific for cytomegalovirus antigens. A later genetic analysis associated a missense DCLRE1C variant with V-gene and J-gene trimming of TCR beta chains, and an independent cohort replicated the association.

As regards this clone: The clone's antigen remains unknown. No per-base quality is available; no much larger clone lies one base away.

The cohort consisted of 600 or so healthy bone marrow donors. Cohort members were all nominally healthy when sampled, although unrecorded immune exposures were likely present. The donor tested CMV seropositive, placing the donor among the 250 to 350 seropositive members of the cohort. Every donor gave a peripheral blood sample, and the peripheral blood mononuclear cells from that sample were used for TCR beta sequencing. Genomic DNA extraction from the blood cell samples was performed with the Qiagen DNeasy Blood Extraction Kit. The receptor library was made with the immunoSEQ multiplex PCR assay. The multiplex PCR relied on a mix of 60 forward primers for TCR Vbeta segments and 13 reverse primers for TCR Jbeta segments. The CDR3 region of rearranged TCR beta genes was amplified from genomic DNA by a multiplex PCR assay. Amplified TCR beta libraries were sequenced as 87-base-pair reads on the Illumina HiSeq System. Under the source paper's analysis protocol: A later analysis tallied about 77 million unique TCR beta chains across the 600 to 700 repertoires, and approximately 9.9 million of those chains were shared by two or more donors. Raw reads were error-corrected and collapsed into unique sequences by a nearest-neighbor algorithm in which closely related sequences were merged to remove PCR and sequencing errors. To assign V, D and J gene segments, CDR3 sequences were aligned to IMGT reference sequences. Each retained sequence needed at least a six-nucleotide match to both a V gene segment and a J gene segment. A rearrangement was called productive if the CDR3 had no stop codons and remained in frame with V and J, and every other rearrangement was called non-productive. Following IMGT convention, CDR3 was defined as the stretch from the second conserved V-encoded cysteine to the conserved J-encoded phenylalanine. In an earlier analysis of 587 of the donors, sequences lacking an unambiguous match to a single V gene segment were excluded. In an earlier analysis of several hundred of the donors, V segments were called functional above 56.7% productive rearrangements and were called segregating when the between-donor standard deviation exceeded 5%. A statistical classification framework was built for diagnosing cytomegalovirus status from the catalog of TCR beta chain sequences. In a later analysis, TCR nucleotide sequences were compared against IMGT/GENE-DB human TR gene sequences so that V and J genes could be assigned. Using the TCRdist pipeline, a later analysis assigned CDR3 sequences along with most-parsimonious VDJ recombination scenarios. In a later analysis, each TCR beta chain was defined by its CDR3 amino acid sequence together with its V-gene family, and reads lacking a unique V-gene family were excluded. To address suspected cross-contamination and a sequencing artifact, a later analysis removed over 500 highly shared, low-generation-probability nucleotide sequences. For each public chain, a later analysis derived a clonal expansion index from normalized ranks of inferred template counts within each repertoire. In a later analysis, generation probabilities were computed with a VDJ recombination model fitted to out-of-frame rearrangements, and the resulting probabilities were checked against IGoR. In a later analysis, hypergeometric tests were used to score TCR-TCR, TCR-HLA and TCR-CMV co-occurrence, with a repertoire-size bias correction applied to TCR pairs. To estimate false discovery rates, a later analysis permuted the HLA or CMV assignments 20 times. In a later analysis, co-occurring TCRs were grouped using DBSCAN, with TCRdist sequence similarity added in when clustering inside HLA-allele-positive subsets. Co-occurrence clustering excluded repertoires with fewer than 30,000 or more than 120,000 public chains, plus five with anomalous nucleotide sharing. This immuneACCESS table, as held by TCRdb, lists in-frame sequences with V and J called but not all clones. Of the missing ones, under half trace to an unresolved V gene in checked studies; the others have no known cause. That table gives V, J and clone size, and the DNA gave D and trimming. The table for this sample lists more than 150,000 clones; less than 85% of them were counted only once. The ten top clones hold 1.5% of the sample.

The sequenced sample consisted of PBMCs. The receptor was isolated from a girl between 5 and 17 years old in good health and CMV-seropositive.

Read as DNA, the sequence is TGTGCCATCAGTGAGGGCAGGGAAACCCACGAGCAGTACTTC. This translates into CAISEGRETHEQYF. The sequence links TRBV10-3 to TRBJ2-7, and the D gene may be TRBD1, 5 bases matching. Deletion took 2 bases off V and 5 bases off J, with a span of 13 bases between the germline ends. The CDR3 covers 14 residues, taking in both the cysteine and the phenylalanine. Kept here is only the CDR3 DNA, which spans 42 bases and is read in frame from base 1. CDR1 and CDR2 are drawn from the germline V gene: ENHRY, SYGVKD.